Sequencing of this T cell receptor (beta chain) was carried out in a study of T cell changes during pregnancy in multiple sclerosis. The CDR3 runs 14 residues. The V and J ends lost 1 base and 4 bases respectively, with 7 bases between them. Per germline, CDR1 MNHEY and CDR2 SVGAGI. Measured with immunoSEQ multiplex PCR; TCRdb has only the in-frame clones, and not every one. The sample has fewer than 15,000 clones, roughly 86% seen once. Material: CD8+ T cells from peripheral blood mononuclear cells, obtained in the first trimester of pregnancy. This sequence joins TRBV6-5 and TRBJ2-2; TRBD2 might be the D (5 bases). The receptor was isolated from a female donor with multiple sclerosis, enrolled in a pregnancy study. The CDR3 spells CASSYYLATGELFF. CDR3 sequence (DNA): TGTGCCAGCAGTTACTACCTAGCCACCGGGGAGCTGTTTTTT.